This TCR beta chain was sequenced during a study of cytomegalovirus exposure and HLA in healthy donors. From germline, CDR1 is MNHNS and CDR2 SASEGT. The V and J ends lost 2 bases and 6 bases, in that order; junction bases with no gene match: 5. This CDR3 contains 15 residues. Whole-study findings and limits: Most TCR sequences showed up rarely, but some public TCRs showed up in many donors.

The protocol was immunoSEQ multiplex PCR, while the TCRdb copy is restricted to in-frame clones and leaves out a portion. The data show under 95,000 clones, with 94% seen just once and approximately 2% held by the top ten. This clone appeared a few times. Its antigen remains unidentified. The sequence was obtained from a woman aged 18 to 35 in good health and CMV-seronegative. Sequencing input: PBMCs. This chain joins TRBV6-1 and TRBJ2-2; 8 bases agree with TRBD1. CDR3 in amino acids: CASSEIQGASGELFF. The CDR3 nucleotides are TGTGCCAGCAGTGAAATCCAGGGGGCGTCCGGGGAGCTGTTTTTT.